The clone carrying this T cell receptor beta chain was counted between two and nine times. What it recognizes is unknown. This entry comes from a study of T cell repertoires in cytomegalovirus infection. Study details: An indication of both CMV infection and matching HLA type came from public TCR beta signatures.

TCRdb reprocessed the reads with MiXCR, giving one entry per CDR3 protein. In the table there are more than 350,000 distinct CDR3 sequences, approximately 32% of which are singletons. Study-level findings and limits: Individuals carrying CMV plus the relevant HLA were identified by cumulative frequency of public TCR beta families. The study found HLA-C-restricted CMV-specific TCR beta clonotypes dominating the ex vivo response.

The TCR sequence derives from a human donor in good health (CMV status not recorded). Some clones in this sample may be carry-over from other donors' samples. The specimen was PBMCs.

The CDR3, as DNA: TGTGCCACCAGCAGATTAGCGGGGGACGTCAAAAACATTCAGTACTTC. Its protein is CATSRLAGDVKNIQYF. V is TRBV15 and J is TRBJ2-4, with TRBD2 identical over 9 bases. Germline V gives CDR1 LNHNV, CDR2 YYDKDF (reference sequence). V was pared by 2 bases and J by 3 bases, with 5 bases of the junction left unmatched. There are 16 residues in the CDR3.